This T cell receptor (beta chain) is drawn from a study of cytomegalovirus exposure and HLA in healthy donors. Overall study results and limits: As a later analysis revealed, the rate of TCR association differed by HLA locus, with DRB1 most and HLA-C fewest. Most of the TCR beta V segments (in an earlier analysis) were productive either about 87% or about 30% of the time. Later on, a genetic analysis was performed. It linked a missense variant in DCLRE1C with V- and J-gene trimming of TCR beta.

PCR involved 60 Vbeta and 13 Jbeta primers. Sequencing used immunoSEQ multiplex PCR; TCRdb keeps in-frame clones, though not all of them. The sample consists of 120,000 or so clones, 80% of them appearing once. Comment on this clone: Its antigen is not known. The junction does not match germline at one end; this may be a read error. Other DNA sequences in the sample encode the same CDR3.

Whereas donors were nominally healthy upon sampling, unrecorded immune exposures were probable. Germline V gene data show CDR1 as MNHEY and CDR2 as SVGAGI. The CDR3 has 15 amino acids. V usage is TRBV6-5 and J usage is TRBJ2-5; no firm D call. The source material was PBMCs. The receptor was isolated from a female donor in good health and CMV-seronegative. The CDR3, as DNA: TGTGCCAGCAGCTACTCGACGGCCAGGTCAGAGACCCAGTACTTC. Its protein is CASSYSTARSETQYF.